This entry describes one T cell receptor (beta chain). Its antigen is currently unknown. Generated by immunoSEQ multiplex PCR, the TCRdb table keeps only in-frame clones and is missing some. The sample includes 77,000 or so clones, roughly 84% seen only once; the top ten take less than 20%. The sample originates from a study of T cell responses to AZD1222 COVID-19 vaccine. Notes on the study in general: Clonal diversity was possibly underestimated, and the donors were mostly white British, with more females. Regions left unmutated in variants are reportedly the target of nearly half of spike-specific TCRs.

This CDR3 contains 14 residues. CDR1 and CDR2 (germline): DFQATT, SNEGSKA (reference sequence). V lost 3 bases, J lost 0 bases, and 9 bases lay in between. The receptor comes from an adult who received the AZD1222 COVID-19 vaccine. The sample in question was peripheral blood, obtained 28 days after the second AZD1222 dose. The rearrangement links TRBV20-1 to TRBJ2-4; no reliable D call. The CDR3 sequence is CSASDWVAKNIQYF. The CDR3 nucleotides are TGCAGTGCTAGTGACTGGGTAGCCAAAAACATTCAGTACTTC.